A single sample is the source of the 5 T cell receptor beta chains below, sequenced in a study of T cells in localized non-small cell lung cancer. Produced via immunoSEQ multiplex PCR; TCRdb's table is partial and in-frame only. This table holds around 50,000 clones, 86% found once. This specimen consisted of peripheral blood, obtained before any cancer treatment. These receptors all come from a woman aged 40-75 years with stage I lung adenocarcinoma.

J is TRBJ2-3 and V is TRBV13, with D unresolved. This CDR3 has 12 residues. V lost 1 base to trimming and J lost 8 bases, with 7 bases between them. CDR1 and CDR2 from the germline V gene are PRHDT and FYEKMQ (reference sequence). CDR3 DNA: TGTGCCAGCAGCTTAGCTCCGGTTACGCAGTATTTT. Residues: CASSLAPVTQYF.

The chain has TRBV10-3 and TRBJ2-2, with 8 bases fitting TRBD2. Germline CDR1 ENHRY, CDR2 SYGVKD. The V gene end was trimmed by 6 bases and the J gene end by 0 bases; junction bases not matched to a gene: 0. This CDR3 contains 14 residues. CDR3 sequence (DNA): TGTGCCATCAGACTAGCGGCGAACACCGGGGAGCTGTTTTTT. Its translation is CAIRLAANTGELFF.

The V call is TRBV30, the J call TRBJ2-2, with no clear D. This CDR3 has 12 amino acids. Between the trimmed V and J ends, which lost 0 bases and 2 bases, there was a span of 1 base. CDR1 and CDR2 (germline): GTSNPN, SVGIG (reference sequence). This CDR3 reads CAWSVNTGELFF. CDR3 in DNA: TGTGCCTGGAGTGTAAACACCGGGGAGCTGTTTTTT.

This clone was detected a few times. V usage is TRBV5-1 and J usage is TRBJ2-1; 9 bases line up with TRBD2. The CDR3 runs to 14 residues. Germline lookup yields CDR1 SGHRS and CDR2 YFSETQ. The V and J ends lost 7 bases and 7 bases, in that order; junction bases with no gene match: 9. CDR3 protein: CASGGGGASNEQFF. The CDR3 nucleotides read TGCGCCAGCGGTGGCGGGGGGGCGAGTAATGAGCAGTTCTTC. Looking up the rest from reference TRBV5-1 and TRBJ2-1 gives the full variable domain: KAGVTQTPRYLIKTRGQQVTLSCSPISGHRSVSWYQQTPGQGLQFLFEYFSETQRNKGNFPGRFSGRQFSNSRSEMNVSTLELGDSALYLCASGGGGASNEQFFGPGTRLTVL.

This clone was found once. This chain links TRBV7-9 with TRBJ2-7; D unresolved. V lost 4 bases to trimming and J lost 1 base, with 17 bases between them. Germline values: CDR1 SEHNR, CDR2 FQNEAQ (reference sequence). The CDR3 loop spans 16 amino acids. CDR3 in amino acids: CASSSRVKDGSYEQYF. CDR3 coding DNA: TGTGCCAGCAGCTCCCGTGTTAAAGACGGGTCCTACGAGCAGTACTTC. The full variable domain, completed using reference TRBV7-9 and TRBJ2-7, is DTGVSQNPRHKITKRGQNVTFRCDPISEHNRLYWYRQTLGQGPEFLTYFQNEAQLEKSRLLSDRFSAERPKGSFSTLEIQRTEQGDSAMYLCASSSRVKDGSYEQYFGPGTRLTVT.